This T cell receptor beta chain was recovered during a study of blood T cell repertoires in COVID-19. Study-level background: Sources were T cells, B-cell-depleted T cells, or PBMCs; the material itself was cDNA or gDNA.

This clone was observed once. Germline is not matched at one junction end, which may reflect a read error. Per the authors' pipeline: From reference gene primer amplification, estimates of nucleated cell counts were derived. TCRdb keeps only in-frame clones here, not all; method: immunoSEQ multiplex PCR. The DNA gave D and trimming, while V, J and clone size come from that table. The table records over 45,000 clones, roughly four fifths of them present only once. Germline values: CDR1 LGHDT, CDR2 YNNKEL (reference sequence). CDR3 length: 14 residues. The chain couples TRBV3-1 (or the pseudogene TRBV3-2) to TRBJ1-4, with 8 bases lining up with TRBD1. This receptor was taken from a man in his forties with acute or convalescent COVID-19. The sequencing sample was made of peripheral blood. The CDR3 sequence: CASSQGQGNGKLFF. The CDR3 DNA sequence: TGTGCCAGCAGCCAAGGACAGGGGAATGGAAAACTGTTTTTT.